The T cell receptor beta chain under discussion was sequenced for a study of control samples from healthy donors and cancer patients (dated by TCRdb to between 2020 and 2021). Libraries were constructed by the immunoSEQ multiplex PCR assay. Drawn from immuneACCESS, this table holds only the in-frame rearrangements with V and J called that TCRdb kept. Clones are partly lost; checked studies trace under half to an unresolved V gene and leave the rest unexplained. The sample has 150,000 to 200,000 clones on record, nearly 90% of them singletons. The top ten clones comprise roughly 1.3% of the sample. V and J are trimmed by 4 bases and 3 bases, and the gene matches miss 4 bases of the junction. CDR1 and CDR2 were assigned from the germline V gene (reference sequence) as LNHDA and SQIVND. There are 14 amino acids in the CDR3, from cysteine to phenylalanine inclusive. Just the 42-base CDR3 DNA is kept, in frame starting at base 1.

Comment on this clone: The target of this receptor is not known. No quality values exist for individual bases; no much larger clone is one base distant.

Sequenced: blood. The TCR was taken from a woman between 45 and 65 years old in good health. The rearrangement combines TRBV19 with TRBJ2-7, with 9 bases aligning to TRBD1. The DNA sequence is given as TGTGCCAGTAGTACGGGACAGGGACTCTACGAGCAGTACTTC. It codes for CASSTGQGLYEQYF.